Here is one T cell receptor beta chain with its context. It has no known antigen specificity. One end of the junction is discordant with germline, which a read error may explain. This sample's time point label indicates: late/post reinfection, 12 to 24 weeks after detection. TCR sequencing was performed on the sorted cells directly ex vivo, without any in vitro expansion beforehand. The donors were people who inject drugs and were enrolled in Canada's Montreal Acute Hepatitis C Cohort Study (HEPCO). As controls, total naive CD8 T cells were sorted as viable CD3+ CD8+ CD45RO- cells from a couple of donors at all three reinfection time points. Before sorting, cryopreserved peripheral blood mononuclear cells were thawed and CD8 T cells were purified from those thawed cells. The MACS CD8+ T cell Isolation Kit was used to enrich CD8 T cells through negative selection. A BD FACSAria II sorter with FACSDiva software was used for cell sorting, and FlowJo was used for data analysis.

The CDR3 starts with the cysteine, ends with the phenylalanine, and has 16 residues. Only the CDR3 part of the read is kept: 48 bases, read in frame from the first base. CDR1 is given as LGHNA and CDR2 as YSLEER, both from the germline V gene. This specimen comes from a study of memory CD8 T cells in hepatitis C reinfection (dated by TCRdb to about 2017). Describing the broader study: Two consecutive HCV infections were spontaneously resolved by three donors, whereas a primary infection was cleared by two donors who then became chronically infected after reinfection. Several reinfection cases with stored pre-reinfection samples were identified between 2009 and 2012. Samples for the late or post reinfection period were taken 12 to 24 weeks after reinfection was detected. In the reinfection study, participants who had resolved a prior HCV infection were followed every 3 months. The TCR beta repertoire of virus-specific CD8 T cells was tracked longitudinally in a few donors across an HCV reinfection episode. HCV reinfection was defined as a positive HCV RNA test following two negative tests taken at least 60 days apart. Broader findings and caveats from the paper: Because the study included only a handful of donors, definitive conclusions about public clonotypes linked to secondary clearance could not be reached.

The library was obtained by the immunoSEQ multiplex PCR assay. Genomic DNA was pulled from the sorted cells, and the automated high-throughput method of Adaptive Biotechnologies was used to sequence the TCR beta V, D and J regions. A two-step, bias-controlled multiplex PCR was used to amplify CDR3 regions. An Illumina instrument was used to sequence the amplified TCR beta libraries. The published analysis was carried out like this. Demultiplexed reads were processed to lower amplification and sequencing bias, and the IMGT database was used to assign CDR3 sequences to gene families. ImmunoSEQ software version 2.0 was used to analyze repertoire data. Clonotype lists were filtered to remove out-of-frame sequences and sequences containing stop codons in the CDR3. Clonotypes with a frequency below 0.01% were excluded because such low-frequency clonotypes corresponded to less than one cell. Richness was calculated by dividing observed richness by the number of input cells, and evenness was calculated by dividing Shannon entropy by the log of observed richness. Simpson diversity and Morisita-Horn overlap indices were used to quantify repertoire diversity and similarity between time points. Each clonotype was placed into one of four groups: dominant (>1%), sub-dominant (0.5-0.99%), low abundance (0.1-0.49%) or lowest abundance (<0.1%). The germline index was obtained by subtracting total nucleotide additions from total CDR3 length and then dividing the result by total CDR3 length. Drawn from immuneACCESS, this table holds only the in-frame rearrangements with V and J called that TCRdb kept. Clones are partly lost; checked studies trace under half to an unresolved V gene and leave the rest unexplained. V and J calls and clone size are copied from that table; D and trimming were computed from the DNA. In this sample the table shows just over 45,000 clones, 89% of which occur a single time. The top ten clonotypes cover more than 0.6% of the sample.

The TCR sequence derives from a man aged 18 to 29 with hepatitis C virus infection. This chain is built from TRBV4-3 and TRBJ1-2, and 7 junction bases match TRBD1. Sequencing used naive CD8+ T cells sorted from blood. According to the study, the label for this sample's cell subset or site signals: total naive CD8+CD45RO- T cells. The DNA is TGCGCCAGCGGCCAAGGCGACAGGGTTGGATGGGATGGCTACACCTTC. Its protein product is CASGQGDRVGWDGYTF.